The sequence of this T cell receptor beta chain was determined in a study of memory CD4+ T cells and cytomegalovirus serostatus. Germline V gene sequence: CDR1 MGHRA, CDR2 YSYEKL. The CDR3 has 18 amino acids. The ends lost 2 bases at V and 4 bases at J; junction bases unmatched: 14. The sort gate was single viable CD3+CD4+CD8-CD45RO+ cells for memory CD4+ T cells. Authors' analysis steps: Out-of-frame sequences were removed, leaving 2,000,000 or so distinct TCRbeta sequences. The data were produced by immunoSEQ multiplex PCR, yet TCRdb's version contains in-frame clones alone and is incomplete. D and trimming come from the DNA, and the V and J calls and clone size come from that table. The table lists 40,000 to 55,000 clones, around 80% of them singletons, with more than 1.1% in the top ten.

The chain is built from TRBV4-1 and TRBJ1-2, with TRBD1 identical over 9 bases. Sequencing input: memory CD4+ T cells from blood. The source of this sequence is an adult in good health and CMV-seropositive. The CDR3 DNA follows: TGCGCCAGCAGCCAATACGGACAGGGGAAGGGTAGGAGCTATGGCTACACCTTC. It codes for CASSQYGQGKGRSYGYTF.